Listed below are T cell receptor beta chains from one sample, sequenced in a study of T cells in Graves' hyperthyroidism and ophthalmopathy. One entry per CDR3 protein results from TCRdb running MiXCR on the multiplex PCR reads. Counted here are fewer than 300,000 distinct CDR3 sequences, less than 30% occurring once; the ten biggest clones make up about 30%. Input material: blood. The receptors were sampled from a middle-aged man with Graves' hyperthyroidism that later progressed to Graves' ophthalmopathy. The CDR3 runs from the conserved cysteine through the conserved F or W. D genes are given only for firm matches. The size entry is marked missing in some rows and otherwise reads once, few, many or a size class.

>TRBJ1-3|TRBV11-3|.|many
TGTGCCAGCAGCTATCGGCGTTCTGGAAACACCATATATTTT
CASSYRRSGNTIYF
>TRBJ2-2|TRBV7-2|.|many
TGTGCCAGCAGCTTAGGACAGTTCACCGGGGAGCTGTTTTTT
CASSLGQFTGELFF
>TRBJ1-1|TRBV12-3/TRBV12-4|TRBD1|.
TGTGCCAGCAGACCGACAGGGAGCACTGAAGCTTTCTTT
CASRPTGSTEAFF
>TRBJ1-1|TRBV3-1|.|many
TGTGCCAGCAGCCCTTCGCGATCCGTCACTGAAGCTTTCTTT
CASSPSRSVTEAFF
>TRBJ1-2|TRBV27|.|.
TGTGCCAGCAGTTTCGGCAGGGCGGGGAACTATGGCTACACCTTC
CASSFGRAGNYGYTF
>TRBJ2-7|TRBV5-1|TRBD2|many
TGCGCCAGCAGCTCCGGGACTAGCGGGACTGGAGAGCAGTACTTC
CASSSGTSGTGEQYF
>TRBJ1-1|TRBV20-1|.|many
TGCAGTGCTGCCGACGGGAACACTGAAGCTTTCTTT
CSAADGNTEAFF
>TRBJ2-7|TRBV19|.|.
TGTGCCAGTAGTGGCCTTGGGGTCCACGAGCAGTACTTC
CASSGLGVHEQYF
>TRBJ2-5|TRBV30|TRBD2|.
TGTGCCTGGCGAAGACTAGCGGGAGAGACCCAGTACTTC
CAWRRLAGETQYF
>TRBJ2-6|TRBV12-3/TRBV12-4|.|many
TGTGCCAGCAGTTTAGCACAAGGGGCTTCTGGGGCCAACGTCCTGACTTTC
CASSLAQGASGANVLTF
>TRBJ2-6|TRBV28|.|many
TGTGCCAGCAGTCCCGTTTCAGATTCCGGGGCCAACGTCCTGACTTTC
CASSPVSDSGANVLTF
>TRBJ2-5|TRBV15|.|many
TGTGCCACCAGCAGAGATGGAGGGATCCAAGAGACCCAGTACTTC
CATSRDGGIQETQYF
>TRBJ1-1|TRBV13|.|many
TGTGCCAGCAGCTTCCCAGGGTTCACTGAAGCTTTCTTT
CASSFPGFTEAFF
>TRBJ1-1|TRBV29-1|TRBD1|many
TGCAGCGCTCAGGGGGCCCAGAACACTGAAGCTTTCTTT
CSAQGAQNTEAFF
>TRBJ2-7|TRBV7-2|.|many
TGTGCCAGCAGCCGAAGCGGACCTCTAAACGAGCAGTACTTC
CASSRSGPLNEQYF
>TRBJ2-5|TRBV24-1|TRBD2|.
TGTGCCACCAGTGACTTCCAAGGACTAGCGGGAGGCTCAGAGACCCAGTACTTC
CATSDFQGLAGGSETQYF
>TRBJ1-1|TRBV24-1|.|many
TGTGCCACCAGTGATTTGCCCCACCGGAGGGCTCAGAACACTGAAGCTTTCTTT
CATSDLPHRRAQNTEAFF
>TRBJ2-7|TRBV15|.|many
TGTGCCACCAGCAGAGATATTGGGACGGGAGTGTATGAGCAGTACTTC
CATSRDIGTGVYEQYF
>TRBJ1-2|TRBV5-4|TRBD1|many
TGTGCCAGCAGGACGGACAGGAACTATGGCTACACCTTC
CASRTDRNYGYTF
>TRBJ2-7|TRBV28|.|.
TGTGCCAGCAAAGGCTCCAGGGTTCTTCCCGAGCAGTACTTC
CASKGSRVLPEQYF
>TRBJ1-5|TRBV27|.|many
TGTGCCAGCAGTTTAAAGAGGGGTAGCCAGCCCCAGCATTTT
CASSLKRGSQPQHF
>TRBJ2-2|TRBV24-1|.|many
TGTGCCACCAGTGACCCGGACAGTATGGTAGGGGACACCGGGGAGCTGTTTTTT
CATSDPDSMVGDTGELFF
>TRBJ1-5|TRBV12-3/TRBV12-4|.|.
TGTGCCAGCAGTTTAGCAGGAGGGCCAAATCAGCCCCAGCATTTT
CASSLAGGPNQPQHF
>TRBJ2-7|TRBV20-1|.|many
TGCAGTGCTAGAGATGGGGAAAGGGACGAGCAGTACTTC
CSARDGERDEQYF
>TRBJ1-5|TRBV10-3|.|many
TGTGCCATCAGTGAGTTCCGGGACAATCAGCCCCAGCATTTT
CAISEFRDNQPQHF
>TRBJ1-1|TRBV27|.|many
TGTGCCAGCAGTTTATCTCTAGGAGTTGCAGCTTTCTTT
CASSLSLGVAAFF
>TRBJ2-5|TRBV28|.|many
TGTGCCAGCAGCCCCCTTGGACGGAACCAAGAGACCCAGTACTTC
CASSPLGRNQETQYF
>TRBJ1-3|TRBV11-2|.|many
TGTGCCAGCAGCTTAGAAAGGGTTCGAAACACCATATATTTT
CASSLERVRNTIYF
>TRBJ2-2|TRBV6-5|TRBD2|many
TGTGCCAGCAGTTTCGACGGACTAGCCTCGAACACCGGGGAGCTGTTTTTT
CASSFDGLASNTGELFF
>TRBJ1-1|TRBV7-8|TRBD1|.
TGTGCCAGCAGCGCTGACAGGGGTTCTTGGACTGAAGCTTTCTTT
CASSADRGSWTEAFF
>TRBJ2-7|TRBV30|TRBD1|many
TGTGCCTGGAGGTCTCCCGGGACAGGGGACGAGCAGTACTTC
CAWRSPGTGDEQYF
>TRBJ1-1|TRBV4-1|.|many
TGCGCCAGCAGCCAATCAGTTGGCTCTTTTAACACTGAAGCTTTCTTT
CASSQSVGSFNTEAFF